One and the same sample provided the 32 T cell receptor beta chains below, sequenced in a study of blood T cell repertoires in COVID-19. Clones were read by immunoSEQ multiplex PCR, and TCRdb kept only the in-frame ones, dropping some. The sample lists over 200,000 clones; about 80% were seen once. Material: peripheral blood. These receptor sequences come from a man aged 50 or older with active or convalescent COVID-19.

The table lists this clone with a few counts. This chain uses TRBV5-5 with TRBJ1-5; D uncertain. Germline V gene sequence: CDR1 SGHKS, CDR2 YYEKEE (reference sequence). The CDR3 contains 14 residues. V lost 4 bases and J lost 3, with 11 bases in between. The CDR3 DNA is TGTGCCAGCAGCCCCGGGAACAACAATCAGCCCCAGCATTTT. Residues: CASSPGNNNQPQHF.

This clone was detected only a few times. The J gene is TRBJ1-5, the V gene TRBV23-1; TRBD1 is a possible D gene (5 bases). TRBV23-1 is noted as an ORF with a role that remains uncertain. The V and J ends lost 4 bases and 1 base respectively, with 23 bases between them. This CDR3 is 19 amino acids long. The CDR3 here is CASSPREAVPPGSNQPQHF. The CDR3 DNA is TGCGCCAGCAGTCCACGGGAGGCGGTGCCCCCAGGGAGCAATCAGCCCCAGCATTTT.

The chain couples TRBV6-2 or TRBV6-3 to TRBJ2-7; D ambiguous. There are 12 residues in the CDR3. Trimming left V 5 bases short and J 0 bases short, with 5 bases between. From germline, CDR1 is MNHEY and CDR2 SVGEGT. CDR3 amino acids: CASSLSSYEQYF. Written as DNA, the CDR3 is TGTGCCAGCAGTCTTAGCTCCTACGAGCAGTACTTC.

This clone came up once. V is TRBV14 and J is TRBJ2-2; 10 positions agree with TRBD1. CDR1 and CDR2 from the germline V gene are SGHDN and FVKESK. The junction had 10 bases not matched to a gene; V was cut back by 4 bases and J by 5 bases. The CDR3 is 17 residues long. The CDR3 loop is CASSLPPGTGVTGELFF. The CDR3 region has the DNA TGTGCCAGCAGCCTCCCCCCCGGGACAGGGGTAACCGGGGAGCTGTTTTTT.

V and J are TRBV4-3 and TRBJ2-7; D perhaps matches TRBD2 (6 bases). Trimming cost V 4 bases and J 5 bases, with 18 bases left between them. This CDR3 comprises 15 residues. Germline values: CDR1 LGHNA, CDR2 YSLEER. The DNA of the CDR3 is TGCGCCAGCAGCCCGACATCCACGGGGGTCCACGAGCAGTACTTC. Protein: CASSPTSTGVHEQYF.

This chain connects TRBV7-8 to TRBJ2-7, with D hard to call. The germline V and J ends were trimmed by 5 bases and 4 bases, with 15 bases remaining between them. The CDR3 consists of 14 residues. Germline V CDR1 and CDR2: SGHVS, FQNEAQ. This chain's CDR3 is CASSPGRFQYEQYF. Here the CDR3 DNA reads TGTGCCAGCAGCCCGGGTCGCTTCCAGTACGAGCAGTACTTC.

The chain has TRBV9 and TRBJ2-7; D possibly corresponds to TRBD1 (5 bases). Germline lookup yields CDR1 SGDLS and CDR2 YYNGEE. Trimming cost V 6 bases and J 4 bases, with 20 bases left between them. The CDR3 contains 15 residues. The CDR3 sequence: CASIKTVQVPYEQYF. DNA of the CDR3: TGTGCCAGCATCAAGACGGTACAGGTACCTTACGAGCAGTACTTC.

The J gene is TRBJ2-7, the V gene TRBV23-1; 7 nucleotides line up with TRBD2. TRBV23-1 is an ORF, and what it does is uncertain. There are 10 residues in the CDR3. The CDR3 protein is CGGGSYEQYF. The CDR3 nucleotides read TGCGGGGGGGGATCCTACGAGCAGTACTTC.

In this sample, this clone turned up many times. This specimen includes other DNA sequences encoding the same CDR3. V gene TRBV7-3 combines with J gene TRBJ1-1, with 8 bases that match TRBD1. Trimming at V came to 3 bases and at J to 4 bases, leaving 1 base not matched to a gene. Germline CDR1 SGHTA, CDR2 FQGTGA. The CDR3 is 13 amino acids. The CDR3 sequence: CASSLDRVTEAFF. CDR3 DNA sequence: TGTGCCAGCAGCTTGGACAGGGTCACTGAAGCTTTCTTT.

This sequence joins TRBV5-6 and TRBJ1-2, with 9 positions matching TRBD1. CDR1 SGHDT and CDR2 YYEEEE come from the germline V gene. The CDR3 is made up of 16 amino acids. V lost 6 bases and J lost 3; bases outside the gene matches: 12. The DNA of the CDR3 is TGTGCCAGCATTCGGACAGGGGAGGTGTCGTACTATGGCTACACCTTC. It is translated as CASIRTGEVSYYGYTF.

As DNA, the CDR3 is TGTGCCAGCAGCCGGACTTCTAGCTTAAGGAATGAGCAGTTCTTC. This encodes CASSRTSSLRNEQFF. The chain uses TRBV3-1 (or the pseudogene TRBV3-2) and TRBJ2-1; the D gene is possibly TRBD2 (5 bases). The germline CDR1 and CDR2 sequences are LGHDT and YNNKEL (reference sequence). The ends were cut back, 4 bases at V and 7 bases at J, with 17 bases in the middle. This CDR3 is 15 amino acids long.

This chain connects TRBV7-6 to TRBJ2-2; 9 positions agree with TRBD1. Germline trimming cut 5 bases from V and 5 bases from J; bases unmatched to any gene: 9. The V gene's germline CDR1 is SGHVS and CDR2 FNYEAQ. CDR3 size: 16 residues. In nucleotides, the CDR3 is TGTGCCAGCAGCCAGGGGACAGGGCGTCGGACCGGGGAGCTGTTTTTT. As protein: CASSQGTGRRTGELFF.

The chain employs TRBV5-5 and TRBJ1-1, with 10 nucleotides matching TRBD1. This CDR3 spans 15 amino acids. In germline, CDR1 is SGHKS, CDR2 YYEKEE (reference sequence). The V and J ends lost 4 bases and 2 bases, in that order; junction bases with no gene match: 5. The CDR3 is CASSPLTGGNTEAFF. Written as DNA, the CDR3 is TGTGCCAGCAGCCCCCTGACAGGGGGCAACACTGAAGCTTTCTTT.

This clone was detected only a few times. This chain links TRBV19 with TRBJ1-2; D gene unclear. The CDR3 has 14 amino acids. Trimming took 3 bases from V and 6 from J, leaving 14 bases between them. The V gene's germline CDR1 is LNHDA and CDR2 SQIVND (reference sequence). This chain's CDR3 is CASSMLLSEDGYTF. In DNA, the CDR3 is TGTGCCAGTAGTATGTTACTTTCCGAGGATGGCTACACCTTC.

The chain uses TRBV27 and TRBJ2-1, with TRBD1 matching over 7 bases. V was clipped by 3 bases and J by 5 bases; unmatched bases: 10. Looked up from germline, CDR1 is MNHEY and CDR2 is SMNVEV (reference sequence). This CDR3 contains 16 residues. In nucleotides, the CDR3 is TGTGCCAGCAGTTTCTTAAGACAGGGTGGGAACAATGAGCAGTTCTTC. It codes for CASSFLRQGGNNEQFF.

The chain joins TRBV12-3 or TRBV12-4 to TRBJ1-5; D remains ambiguous. V lost 6 bases, J lost 9 bases, and 12 bases lay in between. The CDR3 has 12 residues. Here the CDR3 reads CASSRQVGPQHF. The DNA for the CDR3 is TGTGCCAGCAGCCGTCAGGTGGGGCCCCAGCATTTT.

This clone was detected only a few times. V gene TRBV7-9 combines with J gene TRBJ1-3, with D uncertain. Between the trimmed V and J ends, which lost 2 bases and 1 base, there was a span of 12 bases. Germline V gene sequence: CDR1 SEHNR, CDR2 FQNEAQ (reference sequence). This CDR3 comprises 16 residues. CDR3 sequence reads: CASSLLRSSSGNTIYF. DNA of the CDR3: TGTGCCAGCAGCTTATTACGGTCTTCTTCTGGAAACACCATATATTTT.

The V gene is TRBV2, the J gene TRBJ2-2; a weak D match, TRBD2 (6 bases). There are 17 residues in the CDR3. Looked up from germline, CDR1 is SNHLY and CDR2 is FYNNEI. The V gene lost 4 bases and the J gene lost 3 bases, with 18 bases spanning the gap. The CDR3 is CASSVRPRGAHTGELFF. The CDR3 nucleotides are TGTGCCAGCAGTGTCCGCCCGCGGGGAGCGCACACCGGGGAGCTGTTTTTT.

The rearrangement links TRBV28 to TRBJ2-3, with D perhaps TRBD2 (5 bases). The CDR3 sequence is 15 residues long. Germline V gives CDR1 MDHEN, CDR2 SYDVKM. V lost 6 bases and J lost 2, with 15 bases in between. In DNA form, the CDR3 reads TGTGCCAGCAGAATAGGACTGGGGTCCACAGATACGCAGTATTTT. Its translation: CASRIGLGSTDTQYF.

This rearrangement joins TRBV5-6 to TRBJ1-4, with 9 bases lining up with TRBD1. Per germline, CDR1 SGHDT and CDR2 YYEEEE. This CDR3 spans 15 amino acids. V lost 4 bases to trimming and J lost 7 bases; unmatched junction nucleotides: 8. The CDR3 DNA reads as TGTGCCAGCAGCGCACGACAGGGGGAGGGTGAAAAACTGTTTTTT. Its protein product is CASSARQGEGEKLFF.

The rearrangement joins TRBV2 to TRBJ1-1; TRBD1 matches at 8 bases. CDR1 is SNHLY, CDR2 FYNNEI, per germline. This CDR3 contains 16 residues. Trimming removed 6 bases from V and 2 bases from J; junction bases left unmatched: 11. CDR3 protein: CASSHPRDRPNTEAFF. The CDR3 region has the DNA TGTGCCAGCAGCCATCCCCGGGACAGGCCTAACACTGAAGCTTTCTTT.

J is TRBJ1-1 and V is TRBV7-9; D possibly corresponds to TRBD1 (6 bases). This CDR3 has 13 amino acids. Trimming left V 1 base short and J 4 bases short, with 7 bases between. Germline-derived CDR1 and CDR2 are SEHNR and FQNEAQ (reference sequence). As DNA, the CDR3 is TGTGCCAGCAGCTTAGAAGGGGGCACTGAAGCTTTCTTT. Amino acids: CASSLEGGTEAFF. Full variable domain (remainder filled in from reference TRBV7-9 and TRBJ1-1): DTGVSQNPRHKITKRGQNVTFRCDPISEHNRLYWYRQTLGQGPEFLTYFQNEAQLEKSRLLSDRFSAERPKGSFSTLEIQRTEQGDSAMYLCASSLEGGTEAFFGQGTRLTVV.

The V call is TRBV28, the J call TRBJ1-4; 9 bases agree with TRBD1. Germline V lookup: CDR1 MDHEN, CDR2 SYDVKM. This CDR3 region has 16 residues. With 1 base clipped from V and 6 bases from J, the junction kept 6 bases outside the gene matches. The CDR3: CASSLFTGGSDEKLFF. CDR3 nucleotide sequence: TGTGCCAGCAGTTTATTTACAGGGGGCTCGGATGAAAAACTGTTTTTT.

CDR3 sequence: CASSPRGGGLSYEQYF. DNA of the CDR3: TGTGCCAGCAGCCCCAGAGGCGGGGGGCTGTCCTACGAGCAGTACTTC. This chain connects TRBV9 to TRBJ2-7, with 8 bases fitting TRBD2. The CDR3 is 16 amino acids. Germline V lookup: CDR1 SGDLS, CDR2 YYNGEE. V shed 4 bases, J shed 1 base, and the junction held 10 bases outside the gene matches.

V is TRBV6-5 and J is TRBJ1-2, with TRBD1 identical over 9 bases. Germline V lookup: CDR1 MNHEY, CDR2 SVGAGI. CDR3 size: 13 residues. Trimming cost V 10 bases and J 3 bases; bases outside gene matches: 6. CDR3 protein: CAIPGQGYYGYTF. CDR3 nucleotide sequence: TGTGCCATCCCGGGACAGGGATACTATGGCTACACCTTC.

In this sample, this clone turned up a few times. The gene calls are TRBV7-2 and TRBJ2-5; TRBD2 matches 8 bases. Germline V lookup: CDR1 SGHTA, CDR2 FQGNSA. This CDR3 comprises 14 residues. Losses at the gene ends were 4 bases for V and 6 bases for J; bases not matched to a gene: 7. CDR3 loop: CASSSQASGQTQYF. DNA of the CDR3: TGTGCCAGCAGCTCCCAGGCTAGCGGGCAGACCCAGTACTTC.

This chain joins TRBV23-1 and TRBJ2-7; 8 bases line up with TRBD1. TRBV23-1 is filed as an ORF, its function uncertain. The CDR3 sequence is 14 residues long. Trimming took 2 bases from V and 5 from J; bases not matched to a gene: 5. Here the CDR3 reads CASSQPQGANEQYF. The CDR3 bases are TGCGCCAGCAGTCAACCTCAGGGGGCTAACGAGCAGTACTTC.

J is TRBJ2-7 and V is TRBV5-1, with TRBD1 matching over 12 bases. Germline CDR1 reads SGHRS; CDR2 reads YFSETQ. The CDR3 is 16 residues long. Unmatched junction bases numbered 8, after V lost 2 bases and J lost 5 bases. CDR3: CASSFAGTGGKDEQYF. In nucleotides, the CDR3 is TGCGCCAGCAGCTTCGCCGGGACAGGGGGCAAGGACGAGCAGTACTTC. The variable domain in full, completed from reference TRBV5-1 and TRBJ2-7, reads KAGVTQTPRYLIKTRGQQVTLSCSPISGHRSVSWYQQTPGQGLQFLFEYFSETQRNKGNFPGRFSGRQFSNSRSEMNVSTLELGDSALYLCASSFAGTGGKDEQYFGPGTRLTVT.

The chain has TRBV2 and TRBJ1-5, with D perhaps TRBD1 (6 bases). The CDR3 covers 13 residues. Trimming left V 7 bases short and J 2 bases short, with 9 bases between. Germline V lookup: CDR1 SNHLY, CDR2 FYNNEI. CDR3 in amino acids: CASTQGGNQPQHF. The CDR3 nucleotides are TGTGCCAGCACACAGGGCGGCAATCAGCCCCAGCATTTT.

This clone was observed a single time. This rearrangement joins TRBV6-5 to TRBJ2-2, with 8 bases matching TRBD1. The CDR3 covers 14 residues. The ends lost 7 bases at V and 6 bases at J; junction bases unmatched: 7. The V gene's germline CDR1 is MNHEY and CDR2 SVGAGI. The CDR3 sequence is CASTLDRVAGELFF. The CDR3, as DNA: TGTGCCAGCACCTTGGACAGGGTTGCCGGGGAGCTGTTTTTT.

J is TRBJ2-3 and V is TRBV5-4; 11 bases are shared with TRBD2. The CDR3 totals 16 residues. The germline V gene has CDR1 SGHNT and CDR2 YYREEE (reference sequence). The V and J ends lost 3 bases and 6 bases, in that order; junction bases with no gene match: 9. The CDR3 loop reads CASSSYSGGVSDTQYF. The DNA of the CDR3 is TGTGCCAGCAGCTCTTATAGCGGGGGGGTCTCCGATACGCAGTATTTT. Filled out from reference TRBV5-4 and TRBJ2-3, the complete variable domain reads ETGVTQSPTHLIKTRGQQVTLRCSSQSGHNTVSWYQQALGQGPQFIFQYYREEENGRGNFPPRFSGLQFPNYSSELNVNALELDDSALYLCASSSYSGGVSDTQYFGPGTRLTVL.

The V gene is TRBV23-1, the J gene TRBJ2-7; the D gene is possibly TRBD1 (6 bases). TRBV23-1 is given ORF status, its function remaining uncertain. The CDR3 length is 20 residues. The germline V and J ends were trimmed by 4 bases and 2 bases, with 30 bases remaining between them. The CDR3 protein is CASSPVLGLDRGSLPYEQYF. For the CDR3, the DNA is TGCGCCAGCAGTCCGGTCCTGGGCCTGGACAGAGGATCGTTACCCTACGAGCAGTACTTC.